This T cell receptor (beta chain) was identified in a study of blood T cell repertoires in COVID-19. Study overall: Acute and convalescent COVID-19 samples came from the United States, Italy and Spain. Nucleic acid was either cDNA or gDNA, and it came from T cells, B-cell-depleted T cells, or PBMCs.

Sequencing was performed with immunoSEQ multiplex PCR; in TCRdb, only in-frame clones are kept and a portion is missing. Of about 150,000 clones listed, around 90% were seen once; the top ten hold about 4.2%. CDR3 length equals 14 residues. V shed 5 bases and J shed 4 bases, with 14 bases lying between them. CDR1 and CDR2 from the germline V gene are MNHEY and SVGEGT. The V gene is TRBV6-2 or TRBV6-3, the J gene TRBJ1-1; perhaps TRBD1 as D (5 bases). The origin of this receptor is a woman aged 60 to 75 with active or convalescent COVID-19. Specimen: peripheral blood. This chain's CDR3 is CASSPDGGGTEAFF. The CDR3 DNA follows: TGTGCCAGCAGTCCCGACGGGGGGGGCACTGAAGCTTTCTTT.